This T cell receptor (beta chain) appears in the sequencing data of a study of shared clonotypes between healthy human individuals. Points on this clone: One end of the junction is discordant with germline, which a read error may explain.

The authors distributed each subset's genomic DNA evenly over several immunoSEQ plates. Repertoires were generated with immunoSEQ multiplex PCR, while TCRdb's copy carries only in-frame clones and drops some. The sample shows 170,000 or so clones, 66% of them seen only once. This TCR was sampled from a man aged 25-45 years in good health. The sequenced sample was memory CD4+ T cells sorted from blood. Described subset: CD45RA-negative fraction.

CDR3 protein: CASSLAGLATDEQFF. The CDR3 DNA reads TGTGCTAGCAGCTTAGCGGGACTAGCTACCGATGAGCAGTTCTTC. The rearrangement uses TRBV7-7 and TRBJ2-1, with TRBD2 matching 9 bases. This CDR3 is built from 15 residues. CDR1 and CDR2 from the germline V gene are SSHAT and FNYEAQ (reference sequence).